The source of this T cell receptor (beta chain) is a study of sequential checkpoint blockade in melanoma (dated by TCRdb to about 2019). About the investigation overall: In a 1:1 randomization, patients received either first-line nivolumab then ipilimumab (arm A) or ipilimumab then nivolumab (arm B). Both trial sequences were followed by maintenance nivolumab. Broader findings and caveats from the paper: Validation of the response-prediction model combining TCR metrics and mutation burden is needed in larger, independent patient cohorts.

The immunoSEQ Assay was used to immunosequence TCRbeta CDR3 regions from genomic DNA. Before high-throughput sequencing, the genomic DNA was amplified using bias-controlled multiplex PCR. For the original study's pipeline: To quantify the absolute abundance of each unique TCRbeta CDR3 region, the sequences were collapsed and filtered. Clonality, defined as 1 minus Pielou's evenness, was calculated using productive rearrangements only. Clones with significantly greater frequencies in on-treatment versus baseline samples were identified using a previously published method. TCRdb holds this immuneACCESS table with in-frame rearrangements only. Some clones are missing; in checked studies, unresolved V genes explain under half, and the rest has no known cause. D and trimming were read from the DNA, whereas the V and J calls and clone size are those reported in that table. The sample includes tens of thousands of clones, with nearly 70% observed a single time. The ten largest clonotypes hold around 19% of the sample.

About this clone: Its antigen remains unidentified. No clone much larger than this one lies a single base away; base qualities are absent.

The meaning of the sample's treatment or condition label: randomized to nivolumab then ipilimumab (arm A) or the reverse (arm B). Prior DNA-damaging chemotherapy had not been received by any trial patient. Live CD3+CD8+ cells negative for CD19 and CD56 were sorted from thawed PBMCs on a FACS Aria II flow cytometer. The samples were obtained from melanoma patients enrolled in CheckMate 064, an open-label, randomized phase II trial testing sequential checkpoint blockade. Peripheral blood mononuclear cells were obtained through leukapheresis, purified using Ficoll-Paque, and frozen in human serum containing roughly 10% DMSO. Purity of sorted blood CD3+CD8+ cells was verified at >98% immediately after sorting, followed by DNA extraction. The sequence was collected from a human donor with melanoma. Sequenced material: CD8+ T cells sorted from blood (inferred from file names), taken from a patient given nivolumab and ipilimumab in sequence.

The DNA is TGTGCCAGCAGCCCCGAGAGGGGGCTATACGAGCAGTACTTC. Translated, it gives CASSPERGLYEQYF. The receptor chain draws on TRBV5-4 and TRBJ2-7; TRBD1 matches 7 bases in the middle. CDR1 and CDR2 are drawn from the germline V gene (reference sequence): SGHNT, YYREEE. Reading from cysteine to phenylalanine, the CDR3 counts 14 amino acids. The entry retains the CDR3 DNA only, 42 bases that are in frame from base 1. Here V drops 4 bases and J drops 4 bases, and the junction holds 8 bases not matched to any gene.